This T cell receptor beta chain was observed in a study of graft-versus-host responses after intestinal transplantation. Assay: immunoSEQ multiplex PCR; the TCRdb copy retains only in-frame clones and omits some. This table has approximately 99,000 clones, about 90% appearing once. For this clone: Antigen unknown.

Trimming left V 1 base short and J 1 base short, with 10 bases between. Germline assignment: CDR1 MNHNS and CDR2 SASEGT. The CDR3 spans 15 residues. Study-level results: Allograft graft-versus-host to host-versus-graft clonal ratios ran high in patients with graft-donor T cell macrochimerism. Peak circulating GvH clone levels tracked with early post-transplant HvG declines. Present in recipient marrow, GvH clones included some that appeared first in ileum or blood.

The chain combines TRBV6-1 with TRBJ1-2; D not resolved. The clonotype originates from a human donor who was the organ donor for an intestinal transplant. The sequencing used unstimulated CD8+ T cells sorted from spleen or lymph node cells, collected before transplant. The CDR3 loop reads CASSEVLKLNYGYTF. CDR3 nucleotides: TGTGCCAGCAGTGAAGTGCTCAAACTTAACTATGGCTACACCTTC.